A selection of T cell receptor beta chains follows, all from one sample in a study of blood T cell repertoires in COVID-19. The data were produced by immunoSEQ multiplex PCR, yet TCRdb's version contains in-frame clones alone and is incomplete. This table holds 250,000 or so clones, 80% to 90% found once. The sequencing input was PBMCs or T cells enriched from blood (not recorded which). The receptors here all came from a woman under 40 who had been exposed to COVID-19. Both conserved end residues are part of each CDR3. A D gene is named only where the DNA matches it firmly. Size values are once, few and many counts, or a class for expanded clones, and some rows have none.

>TRBD2|TRBV30|TRBJ2-3|-
CAWSVQTSGYTDTQYF
TGTGCCTGGAGTGTACAGACTAGCGGCTACACAGATACGCAGTATTTT
>TRBD2|TRBV28|TRBJ2-7|-
CASSWGLADSSYEQYF
TGTGCCAGCAGTTGGGGACTAGCGGACAGCTCCTACGAGCAGTACTTC
>TRBD2|TRBV19|TRBJ2-3|once
CATRLAGVDTQYF
TGTGCCACCCGACTAGCGGGAGTAGATACGCAGTATTTT
>-|TRBV6-6|TRBJ1-2|-
CASSPPGFYGYTF
TGTGCCAGCAGCCCTCCGGGGTTCTATGGCTACACCTTC
>-|TRBV7-8|TRBJ1-6|-
CASSQRTASSYNSPLHF
TGTGCCAGCAGCCAACGGACAGCGAGCTCCTATAATTCACCCCTCCACTTT
>-|TRBV28|TRBJ1-5|-
CASSLTFGLQPQHF
TGTGCCAGCAGTTTGACCTTTGGGCTTCAGCCCCAGCATTTT
>-|TRBV3-1/TRBV3-2|TRBJ1-6|once
CACWTAGSPLHF
TGTGCCTGTTGGACAGCCGGTTCACCCCTCCACTTT
>-|TRBV27|TRBJ2-7|-
CASTGTSGGEQYF
TGTGCCAGCACGGGGACAAGCGGAGGCGAGCAGTACTTC
>TRBD1|TRBV19|TRBJ2-3|-
CASSAGTGTDTQYF
TGTGCCAGTAGTGCCGGGACAGGGACAGATACGCAGTATTTT
>TRBD2|TRBV5-6|TRBJ2-1|-
CASSRRGSGLAGEQFF
TGTGCCAGCAGCCGACGGGGCTCGGGACTAGCGGGAGAGCAGTTCTTC
>-|TRBV3-1/TRBV3-2|TRBJ1-1|-
CASSQASGSEAFF
TGTGCCAGCAGCCAAGCATCAGGCTCTGAAGCTTTCTTT
>-|TRBV10-3|TRBJ1-5|once
CAISDHGGNQPQHF
TGTGCCATCAGTGATCATGGCGGGAATCAGCCCCAGCATTTT
>TRBD1|TRBV6-5|TRBJ1-1|-
CASSYGQGAFLGEAFF
TGTGCCAGCAGTTACGGGCAGGGGGCTTTTCTCGGGGAAGCTTTCTTT
>TRBD1|TRBV12-5|TRBJ1-2|-
CASGLVLGGTGYGYTF
TGTGCTAGTGGTTTGGTACTAGGCGGGACAGGATACGGCTACACCTTC
>-|TRBV19|TRBJ1-1|-
CASSQARNTEAFF
TGTGCCAGTAGTCAAGCTAGGAACACTGAAGCTTTCTTT
>-|TRBV6-5|TRBJ2-7|-
CACSRDNFYEQYF
TGTGCCTGCTCTCGGGACAACTTCTACGAGCAGTACTTC
>-|TRBV7-9|TRBJ1-4|-
CASSFLGATNEKLFF
TGTGCCAGCAGCTTTCTAGGTGCAACTAATGAAAAACTGTTTTTT
>TRBD2|TRBV2|TRBJ2-2|-
CASSEAGLAGSPGELFF
TGTGCCAGCAGTGAAGCGGGACTAGCGGGATCCCCCGGGGAGCTGTTTTTT
>TRBD2|TRBV4-1|TRBJ2-7|-
CASSLSSGSVSYEQYF
TGCGCCAGCAGCCTCTCTAGCGGGAGTGTTTCCTACGAGCAGTACTTC
>TRBD2|TRBV4-2|TRBJ2-3|-
CASSQVKGLAGGPDTQYF
TGTGCCAGCAGCCAAGTAAAGGGACTAGCGGGAGGGCCCGATACGCAGTATTTT
>TRBD2|TRBV10-3|TRBJ2-1|few
CAISELADNNEQFF
TGTGCCATCAGTGAACTAGCGGATAACAATGAGCAGTTCTTC
>-|TRBV7-2|TRBJ2-7|-
CASSRDILIYEQYF
TGTGCCAGCAGCCGGGACATCTTAATCTACGAGCAGTACTTC
>TRBD2|TRBV3-1/TRBV3-2|TRBJ2-2|-
CASSQTSGPAERPGELFF
TGTGCCAGCAGCCAGACTAGCGGCCCGGCCGAACGGCCCGGGGAGCTGTTTTTT
>-|TRBV2|TRBJ1-1|-
CASHGSETEAFF
TGTGCCAGCCATGGGAGCGAGACTGAAGCTTTCTTT
>-|TRBV19|TRBJ1-3|once
CASSSPRVSGNTIYF
TGTGCCAGTAGTTCACCCAGGGTCTCTGGAAACACCATATATTTT
>-|TRBV9|TRBJ2-2|-
CASSEPTNTGELFF
TGTGCCAGCAGCGAACCTACGAACACCGGGGAGCTGTTTTTT
>TRBD1|TRBV10-2|TRBJ1-1|-
CASRGGQVTEAFF
TGCGCCAGCAGAGGGGGCCAGGTCACTGAAGCTTTCTTT
>TRBD2|TRBV7-2|TRBJ2-7|-
CASSLTSGNYEQYF
TGTGCCAGCAGCTTGACTAGCGGGAACTACGAGCAGTACTTC